This TCR beta chain was obtained from a study of blood T cell repertoires in COVID-19. Background on the study: Material from acute and convalescent COVID-19 was sourced from the United States, Italy and Spain. T cells, B-cell-depleted T cells, or PBMCs provided the cDNA or gDNA that served as material.

CDR1 and CDR2 from the germline V gene are SGHTA and FQGNSA. V was shortened by 5 bases and J by 9 bases, with 20 bases between the two germline ends. This CDR3 spans 15 amino acids. Original methodology: Amplification from reference gene primers served as the basis for estimated nucleated cell counts. This table comes from immunoSEQ multiplex PCR, and its TCRdb copy is limited to in-frame clones, with some not included. The V and J calls and clone size come from that table; D and trimming were worked out from the DNA. The profile shows approximately 70,000 clones, 86% of them singletons. This sequence was found in a man aged 65-85 years with active or convalescent COVID-19. The V gene is TRBV7-2, the J gene TRBJ2-1; D may be TRBD2 (6 bases). Sample: peripheral blood. The CDR3 loop is CASSPRRGSGPEQFF. CDR3 coding DNA: TGTGCCAGCAGCCCCCGACGGGGTAGCGGACCTGAGCAGTTCTTC.